This T cell receptor (beta chain) was sequenced for a study of blood T cell repertoires in COVID-19. The repertoire was sequenced with immunoSEQ multiplex PCR; TCRdb's copy has only in-frame clones and lacks some. The sample consists of roughly 150,000 clones, 79% of them appearing once. The origin of this receptor is a man aged 45-60 years with active or convalescent COVID-19. Source material: peripheral blood.

The CDR3 is CASSLASGFQETQYF. The DNA of the CDR3 is TGCGCCAGCAGTCTGGCTAGCGGGTTTCAAGAGACCCAGTACTTC. This rearrangement joins TRBV23-1 to TRBJ2-5; 8 nucleotides line up with TRBD2. TRBV23-1 is flagged as an ORF with uncertain function. Unmatched junction bases numbered 6, after V lost 4 bases and J lost 2 bases. CDR3 size: 15 residues.